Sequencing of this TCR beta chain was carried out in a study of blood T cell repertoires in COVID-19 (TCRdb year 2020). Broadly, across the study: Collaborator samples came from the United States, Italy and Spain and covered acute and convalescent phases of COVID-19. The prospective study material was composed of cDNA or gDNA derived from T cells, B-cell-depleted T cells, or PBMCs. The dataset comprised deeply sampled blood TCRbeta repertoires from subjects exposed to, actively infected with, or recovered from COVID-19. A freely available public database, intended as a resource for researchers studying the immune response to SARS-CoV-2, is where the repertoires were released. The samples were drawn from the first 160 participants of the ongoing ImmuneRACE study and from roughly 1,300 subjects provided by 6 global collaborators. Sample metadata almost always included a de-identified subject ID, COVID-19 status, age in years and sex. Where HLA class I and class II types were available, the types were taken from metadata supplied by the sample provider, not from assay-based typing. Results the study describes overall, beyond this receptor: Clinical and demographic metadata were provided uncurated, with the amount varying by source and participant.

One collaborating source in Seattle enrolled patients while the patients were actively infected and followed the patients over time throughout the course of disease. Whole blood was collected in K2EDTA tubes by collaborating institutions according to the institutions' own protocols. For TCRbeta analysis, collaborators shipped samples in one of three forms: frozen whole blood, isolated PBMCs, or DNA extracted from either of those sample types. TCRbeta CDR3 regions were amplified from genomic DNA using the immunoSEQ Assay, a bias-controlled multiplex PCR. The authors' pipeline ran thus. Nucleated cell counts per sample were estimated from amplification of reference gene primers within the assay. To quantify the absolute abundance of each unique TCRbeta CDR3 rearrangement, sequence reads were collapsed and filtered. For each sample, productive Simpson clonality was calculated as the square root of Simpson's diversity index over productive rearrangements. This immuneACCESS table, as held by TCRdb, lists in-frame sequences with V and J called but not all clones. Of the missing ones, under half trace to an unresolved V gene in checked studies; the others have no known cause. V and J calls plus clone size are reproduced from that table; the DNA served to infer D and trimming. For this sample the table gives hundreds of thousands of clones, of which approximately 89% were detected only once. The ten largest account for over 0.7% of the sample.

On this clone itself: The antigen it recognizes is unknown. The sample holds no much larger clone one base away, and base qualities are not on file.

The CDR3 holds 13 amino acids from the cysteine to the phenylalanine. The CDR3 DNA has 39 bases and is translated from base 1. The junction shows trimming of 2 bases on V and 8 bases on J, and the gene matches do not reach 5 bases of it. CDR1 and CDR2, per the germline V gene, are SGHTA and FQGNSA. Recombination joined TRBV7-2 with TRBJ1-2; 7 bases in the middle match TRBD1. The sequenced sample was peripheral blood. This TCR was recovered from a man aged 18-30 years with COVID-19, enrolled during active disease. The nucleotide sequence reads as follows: TGTGCCAGCAGCTTAACAGGGGTAGAAGGCTACACCTTC. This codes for CASSLTGVEGYTF.